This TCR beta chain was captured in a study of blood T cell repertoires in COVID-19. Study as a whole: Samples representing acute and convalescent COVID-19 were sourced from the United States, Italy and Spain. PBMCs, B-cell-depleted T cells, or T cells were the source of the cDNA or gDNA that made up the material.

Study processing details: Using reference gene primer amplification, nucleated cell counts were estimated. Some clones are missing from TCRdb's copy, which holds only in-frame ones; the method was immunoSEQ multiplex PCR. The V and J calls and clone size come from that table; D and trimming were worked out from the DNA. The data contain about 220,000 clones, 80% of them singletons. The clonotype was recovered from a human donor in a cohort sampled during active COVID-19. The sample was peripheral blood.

CDR3 nucleotides: TGTGCCAGCAGCCAAGTGACTAGGGTTGAGCAGTTCTTC. Translated: CASSQVTRVEQFF. V gene TRBV3-1 (or the pseudogene TRBV3-2) combines with J gene TRBJ2-1, with D possibly matching TRBD2 (6 bases). The CDR3 length is 13 residues. The V end was cut by 1 base, the J end by 9 bases, with 10 bases between. Germline CDR1 LGHDT, CDR2 YNNKEL (reference sequence).